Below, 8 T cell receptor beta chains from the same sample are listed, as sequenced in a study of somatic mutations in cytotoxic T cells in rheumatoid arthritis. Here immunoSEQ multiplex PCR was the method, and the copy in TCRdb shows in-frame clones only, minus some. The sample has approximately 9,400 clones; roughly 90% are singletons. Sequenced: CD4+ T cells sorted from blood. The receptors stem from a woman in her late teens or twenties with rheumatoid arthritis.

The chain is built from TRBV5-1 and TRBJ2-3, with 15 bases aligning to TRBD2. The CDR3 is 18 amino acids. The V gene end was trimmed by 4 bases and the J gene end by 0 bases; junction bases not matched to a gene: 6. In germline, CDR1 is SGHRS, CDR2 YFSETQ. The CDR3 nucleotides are TGCGCCAGCAGCAGGACTAGCGGGGGGGAGACTAGCACAGATACGCAGTATTTT. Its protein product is CASSRTSGGETSTDTQYF.

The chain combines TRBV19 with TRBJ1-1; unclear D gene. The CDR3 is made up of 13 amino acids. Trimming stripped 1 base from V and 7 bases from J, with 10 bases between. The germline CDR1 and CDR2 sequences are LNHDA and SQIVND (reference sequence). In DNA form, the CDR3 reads TGTGCCAGTAGTATAGCGCCGGGGATTGAAGCTTTCTTT. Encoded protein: CASSIAPGIEAFF.

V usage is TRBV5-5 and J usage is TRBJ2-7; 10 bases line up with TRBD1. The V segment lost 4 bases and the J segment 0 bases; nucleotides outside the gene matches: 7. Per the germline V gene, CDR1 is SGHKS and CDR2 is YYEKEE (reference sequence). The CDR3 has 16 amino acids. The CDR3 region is CASSLGTGVTSYEQYF. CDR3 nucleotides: TGTGCCAGCAGCCTAGGGACAGGGGTAACCTCCTACGAGCAGTACTTC.

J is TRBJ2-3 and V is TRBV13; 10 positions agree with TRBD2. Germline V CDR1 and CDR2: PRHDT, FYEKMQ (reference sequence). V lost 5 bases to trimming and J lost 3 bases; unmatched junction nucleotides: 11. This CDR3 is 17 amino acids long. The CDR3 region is CASSPPPSGSWTDTQYF. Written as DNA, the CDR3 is TGTGCCAGCAGCCCACCCCCTAGCGGGAGTTGGACAGATACGCAGTATTTT. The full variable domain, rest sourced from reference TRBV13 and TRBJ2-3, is AAGVIQSPRHLIKEKRETATLKCYPIPRHDTVYWYQQGPGQDPQFLISFYEKMQSDKGSIPDRFSAQQFSDYHSELNMSSLELGDSALYFCASSPPPSGSWTDTQYFGPGTRLTVL.

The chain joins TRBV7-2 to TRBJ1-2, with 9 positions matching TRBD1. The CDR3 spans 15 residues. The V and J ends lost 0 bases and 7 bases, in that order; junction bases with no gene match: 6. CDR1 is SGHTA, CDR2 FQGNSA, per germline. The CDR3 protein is CASSLAGTGIGGYTF. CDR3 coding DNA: TGTGCCAGCAGCTTAGCCGGGACAGGGATTGGTGGCTACACCTTC.

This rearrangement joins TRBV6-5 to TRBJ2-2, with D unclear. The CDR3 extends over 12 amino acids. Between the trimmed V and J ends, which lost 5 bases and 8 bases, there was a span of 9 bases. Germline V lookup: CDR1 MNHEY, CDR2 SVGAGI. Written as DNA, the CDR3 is TGTGCCAGCAGTCGACACAAAGGGGAGCTGTTTTTT. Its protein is CASSRHKGELFF.

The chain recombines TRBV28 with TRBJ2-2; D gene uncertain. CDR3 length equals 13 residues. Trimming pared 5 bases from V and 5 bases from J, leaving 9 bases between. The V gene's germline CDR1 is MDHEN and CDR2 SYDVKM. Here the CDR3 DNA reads TGTGCCAGCAGTCCACAGTGGACCGGGGAGCTGTTTTTT. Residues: CASSPQWTGELFF.

The CDR3, as DNA: TGCGCCAGCAGTGACAGGGATAATTCACCCCTCCACTTT. Amino acid sequence: CASSDRDNSPLHF. This chain uses TRBV10-1 with TRBJ1-6, with D tentatively TRBD1 (5 bases). Trimming removed 3 bases from V and 5 bases from J, with 5 bases in between. Germline-derived CDR1 and CDR2 are WNHNN and SYGVQD (reference sequence). CDR3 length equals 13 residues.